This entry concerns a single T cell receptor beta chain. Its ends do not fully match the called genes, so a read error is possible. Authors' methods: Amplified reference gene primers provided the basis for estimating nucleated cell counts. Some clones are missing from TCRdb's copy, which holds only in-frame ones; the method was immunoSEQ multiplex PCR. V and J calls and clone size are given by that table; D and trimming were obtained from the DNA. Of roughly 200,000 clones listed, 78% are singletons. The sample is drawn from a study of blood T cell repertoires in COVID-19. At the level of the study: Donors in the United States, Italy and Spain gave samples during acute or convalescent COVID-19. The cDNA or gDNA used as material had been derived from T cells, B-cell-depleted T cells, or PBMCs.

The germline V gene has CDR1 DFQATT and CDR2 SNEGSKA (reference sequence). This CDR3 has 14 residues. This chain links TRBV20-1 with TRBJ2-4; D perhaps matches TRBD2 (5 bases). Specimen: peripheral blood. This clonotype was obtained from a woman older than 75 with active or convalescent COVID-19. CDR3 loop: CSTSEWPGKNIQYF. Written as DNA, the CDR3 is TGCAGTACTAGTGAGTGGCCGGGAAAAAACATTCAGTACTTC.